The source of this T cell receptor beta chain is a study of vaccination and CD4 T cells after COVID-19. Overall study context: The post-COVID samples were taken a median about 100 days after diagnosis, anywhere from 35 to 161.

Comments on this clonotype: Its antigen is unknown.

CD4+ T cells that had been cultured provided DNA sequenced with the Oncomine TCR Beta short-read assay. TCRdb fed the PCR reads into MiXCR, producing one record per CDR3 protein. Among 13,000 or so distinct CDR3 sequences, around 50% were seen once, and the ten largest hold around a sixth. V shed 4 bases, J shed 5 bases, and the junction held 6 bases outside the gene matches. The CDR3 has 15 amino acids. The sample's treatment: roughly 11-day PBMC culture with coronavirus spike peptide pools or control peptides (ViraFEST assay). This sequence joins TRBV12-3 or TRBV12-4 and TRBJ2-7; 12 bases line up with TRBD2. The receptor was isolated from a human donor with COVID-19. The input for sequencing was cultured CD4+ T cells from blood, taken after SARS-CoV-2 vaccination. CDR3 nucleotides: TGTGCCAGCAGTTATCTAGCGGGGGGGCCCCACGAGCAGTACTTC. It yields the protein CASSYLAGGPHEQYF.